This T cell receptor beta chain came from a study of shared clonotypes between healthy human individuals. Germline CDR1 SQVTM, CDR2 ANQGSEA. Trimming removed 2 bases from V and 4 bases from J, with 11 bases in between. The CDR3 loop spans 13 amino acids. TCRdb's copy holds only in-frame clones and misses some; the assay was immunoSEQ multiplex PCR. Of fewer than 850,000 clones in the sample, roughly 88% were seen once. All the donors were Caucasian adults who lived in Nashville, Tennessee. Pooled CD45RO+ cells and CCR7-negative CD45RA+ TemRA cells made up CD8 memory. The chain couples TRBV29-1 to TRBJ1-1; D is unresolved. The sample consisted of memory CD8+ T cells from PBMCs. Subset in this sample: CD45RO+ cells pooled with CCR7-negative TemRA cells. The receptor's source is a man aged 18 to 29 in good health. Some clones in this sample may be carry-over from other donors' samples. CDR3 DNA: TGCAGCGTTGAACCCGGTGGGCCCACTGAAGCTTTCTTT. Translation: CSVEPGGPTEAFF.